Only a few counts were recorded for the clone carrying this TCR beta chain. TCRdb used MiXCR to reprocess the RT-PCR reads, holding one entry per CDR3 protein. The sample has 500,000 to 550,000 distinct CDR3 sequences, under 25% seen once. The record originates from a study of response to subunit inactivated influenza vaccine. CDR1 is LGHDT, CDR2 YNNKEL, per germline (reference sequence). This CDR3 has 15 residues. Trimming took 4 bases from V and 5 from J; bases not matched to a gene: 5. In addition, the sample was reused for a study of T cells expressing NK-cell markers. From that study: TCR beta cDNA was made by 5'RACE template switching with UMIs. In the group of eight sequenced donors, seven were HCMV-seropositive and one was seronegative. Researchers report these clonotypes also headed the CD3+CD56-NKG2C+ fraction in several donors. Clarity on HCMV specificity was lacking for the expanded NKG2C+ T cell clones.

The V call is TRBV3-1, the J call TRBJ2-7, with TRBD2 matching over 13 bases. The material was CD4+ T cells sorted from PBMCs, obtained 12 days after vaccination. This clonotype originated in a man aged 50 to 60 who received an inactivated influenza vaccine. In DNA form, the CDR3 reads TGTGCCAGCAGCCTTGGACTAGCGGGAGCCAACGAGCAGTACTTC. Translated, it gives CASSLGLAGANEQYF.